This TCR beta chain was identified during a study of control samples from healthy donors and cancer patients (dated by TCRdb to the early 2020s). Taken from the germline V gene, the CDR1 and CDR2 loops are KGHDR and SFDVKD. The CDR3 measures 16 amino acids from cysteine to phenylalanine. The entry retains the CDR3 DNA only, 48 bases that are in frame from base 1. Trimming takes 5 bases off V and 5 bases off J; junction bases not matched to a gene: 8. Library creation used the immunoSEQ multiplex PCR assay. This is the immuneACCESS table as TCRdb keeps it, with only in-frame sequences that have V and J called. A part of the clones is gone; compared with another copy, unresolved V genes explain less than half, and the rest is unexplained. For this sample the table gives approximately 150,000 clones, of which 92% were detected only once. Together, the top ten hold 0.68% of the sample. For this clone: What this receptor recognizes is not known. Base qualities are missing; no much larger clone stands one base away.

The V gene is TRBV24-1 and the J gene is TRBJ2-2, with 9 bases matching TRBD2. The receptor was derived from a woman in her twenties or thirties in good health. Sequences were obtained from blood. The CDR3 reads CATSALGTSRTGELFF. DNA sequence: TGTGCCACCAGTGCCCTTGGGACTAGCCGAACCGGGGAGCTGTTTTTT.